These 27 T cell receptor beta chains came from one sample sequenced in a study of blood T cell repertoires in COVID-19. The data were produced by immunoSEQ multiplex PCR, yet TCRdb's version contains in-frame clones alone and is incomplete. The table shows around 290,000 clones, with approximately 85% occurring only once. Material for sequencing was PBMCs or T cells enriched from blood (not recorded which). The receptors here all came from a woman between 25 and 40 years old who had recovered from COVID-19.

CDR3 bases: TGTGCCAGCAGCCTTCTAAGAGGGCAACCCACAGATACGCAGTATTTT. Its translation is CASSLLRGQPTDTQYF. The chain combines TRBV5-4 with TRBJ2-3, with D perhaps TRBD2 (5 bases). In germline, CDR1 is SGHNT, CDR2 YYREEE (reference sequence). CDR3 size: 16 residues. V was pared by 4 bases and J by 2 bases, with 17 bases between.

This clone has a single count. The genes are TRBV3-1 (or the pseudogene TRBV3-2) and TRBJ1-1; D is perhaps TRBD1 (5 bases). This CDR3 spans 17 amino acids. CDR1 is LGHDT and CDR2 is YNNKEL in the germline V gene (reference sequence). With 0 bases removed from V and 6 bases from J, the gap between germline ends came to 20 bases. The CDR3 protein is CASSQEVHEGLGAEAFF. CDR3 nucleotides: TGTGCCAGCAGCCAAGAGGTGCATGAGGGACTTGGGGCTGAAGCTTTCTTT.

This rearrangement joins TRBV25-1 to TRBJ1-2; 11 bases are a match to TRBD1. The ends lost 3 bases at V and 4 bases at J; junction bases unmatched: 4. This CDR3 spans 15 amino acids. Germline values: CDR1 MGHDK, CDR2 SYGVNS. CDR3 sequence reads: CASSDPGQGVYGYTF. The CDR3 DNA follows: TGTGCCAGCAGTGATCCGGGACAGGGGGTCTATGGCTACACCTTC.

The rearrangement uses TRBV5-1 and TRBJ1-1; maybe TRBD1 (6 bases). This CDR3 has 14 amino acids. The ends were cut back, 1 base at V and 1 base at J, with 8 bases in the middle. The germline CDR1 and CDR2 sequences are SGHRS and YFSETQ. The CDR3 DNA is TGCGCCAGCAGCTTGACAGGGAAGAACACTGAAGCTTTCTTT. Translating gives CASSLTGKNTEAFF. The complete variable domain, with remaining parts taken from reference TRBV5-1 and TRBJ1-1, reads KAGVTQTPRYLIKTRGQQVTLSCSPISGHRSVSWYQQTPGQGLQFLFEYFSETQRNKGNFPGRFSGRQFSNSRSEMNVSTLELGDSALYLCASSLTGKNTEAFFGQGTRLTVV.

The chain combines TRBV19 with TRBJ1-3; D might be TRBD1 (6 bases). The germline V gene has CDR1 LNHDA and CDR2 SQIVND (reference sequence). V was clipped by 4 bases and J by 3 bases, with 10 bases between them. This CDR3 is 14 amino acids long. The CDR3 nucleotides read TGTGCCAGTAGTAACAGGGATTATGGAAACACCATATATTTT. As protein: CASSNRDYGNTIYF.

This clone was detected only once. The genes are TRBV4-3 and TRBJ1-6; no clear D. V lost 1 base and J lost 7, with 14 bases in between. From germline, CDR1 is LGHNA and CDR2 YSLEER. CDR3 length: 16 residues. The chain's CDR3 is CASSQGKWEGNSPLHF. CDR3 coding DNA: TGCGCCAGCAGCCAAGGAAAATGGGAGGGCAATTCACCCCTCCACTTT.

The chain is built from TRBV5-4 and TRBJ2-7; TRBD2 agrees at 9 bases. Germline assignment: CDR1 SGHNT and CDR2 YYREEE (reference sequence). V dropped 4 bases and J dropped 4; count of bases not matched to a gene: 6. CDR3 size: 14 residues. The CDR3 DNA follows: TGTGCCAGCAGCCGAGCGGGAGGAAGGTACGAGCAGTACTTC. The encoded protein is CASSRAGGRYEQYF.

The rearrangement joins TRBV5-1 to TRBJ1-1; D might be TRBD1 (5 bases). Between the trimmed V and J ends, which lost 6 bases and 2 bases, there was a span of 17 bases. CDR3 length equals 15 residues. Germline V gene data show CDR1 as SGHRS and CDR2 as YFSETQ. The CDR3 sequence is CASTPLDTQNTEAFF. In DNA, the CDR3 is TGCGCCAGCACCCCGCTGGACACGCAAAACACTGAAGCTTTCTTT. Using reference TRBV5-1 and TRBJ1-1 for the parts outside the CDR3, the full variable domain is KAGVTQTPRYLIKTRGQQVTLSCSPISGHRSVSWYQQTPGQGLQFLFEYFSETQRNKGNFPGRFSGRQFSNSRSEMNVSTLELGDSALYLCASTPLDTQNTEAFFGQGTRLTVV.

The chain has TRBV27 and TRBJ2-1; the match to TRBD2 covers 10 bases. The junction had 17 bases not matched to a gene; V was cut back by 6 bases and J by 9 bases. This CDR3 comprises 17 residues. In germline, CDR1 is MNHEY, CDR2 SMNVEV (reference sequence). The CDR3 DNA is TGTGCCAGCAGACAGATCCCCCTAGCGGGAGAAGACAGTGAGCAGTTCTTC. Protein product: CASRQIPLAGEDSEQFF.

This rearrangement joins TRBV6-2 or TRBV6-3 to TRBJ2-5; 10 nucleotides match TRBD1. The V gene's germline CDR1 is MNHEY and CDR2 SVGEGT. This CDR3 contains 16 residues. Trimming cost V 2 bases and J 3 bases; bases outside gene matches: 6. This CDR3 reads CASSYARTGGKETQYF. CDR3 coding DNA: TGTGCCAGCAGTTACGCTCGGACAGGGGGAAAAGAGACCCAGTACTTC.

The gene calls are TRBV28 and TRBJ1-3; D not resolved. In germline, CDR1 is MDHEN, CDR2 SYDVKM. The CDR3 runs 15 residues. The ends were cut back, 2 bases at V and 4 bases at J, with 12 bases in the middle. In DNA form, the CDR3 reads TGTGCCAGCAGTTTAAGGTGGGCTCTAGGAAACACCATATATTTT. Its protein product is CASSLRWALGNTIYF.

This clone occurred once. The chain has TRBV5-1 and TRBJ1-6, with a tentative D call TRBD1 (5 bases). The germline CDR1 and CDR2 sequences are SGHRS and YFSETQ. Trimming took 0 bases from V and 7 from J, leaving 14 bases between them. This CDR3 has 16 residues. CDR3 residues: CASSLDPGVGNSPLHF. The CDR3 bases are TGCGCCAGCAGCTTGGATCCGGGGGTAGGGAATTCACCCCTCCACTTT.

The V and J genes are TRBV19 and TRBJ2-7; 11 bases are shared with TRBD1. The CDR3 is 13 residues long. J was trimmed by 6 bases and V by 8 bases; bases with no gene match: 6. CDR1 is LNHDA and CDR2 is SQIVND in the germline V gene (reference sequence). The CDR3 coding sequence is TGTGCCAGTGGGACAGGGGGGTTGCGCGAGCAGTACTTC. Translated, it gives CASGTGGLREQYF. The whole variable domain, remainder taken from reference TRBV19 and TRBJ2-7, is DGGITQSPKYLFRKEGQNVTLSCEQNLNHDAMYWYRQDPGQGLRLIYYSQIVNDFQKGDIAEGYSVSREKKESFPLTVTSAQKNPTAFYLCASGTGGLREQYFGPGTRLTVT.

This clone occurred once. The V and J genes are TRBV27 and TRBJ1-2; tentative D call: TRBD1 (5 bases). Germline V gene data show CDR1 as MNHEY and CDR2 as SMNVEV (reference sequence). V shed 3 bases and J shed 4 bases, with 15 bases lying between them. The CDR3 runs 15 residues. The CDR3 DNA reads TGTGCCAGCAGTTTCACAGGCCCGTTTATCTATGGCTACACCTTC. As protein: CASSFTGPFIYGYTF.

This chain uses TRBV5-1 with TRBJ2-1, with 7 bases fitting TRBD2. The CDR3 spans 20 residues. V gave up 0 bases and J gave up 2 bases; unmatched junction bases: 17. The V gene's germline CDR1 is SGHRS and CDR2 YFSETQ. CDR3 DNA: TGCGCCAGCAGCTTGGTACCCAGCGGGATTGGGGAACGGGCCTACAATGAGCAGTTCTTC. Translated, it gives CASSLVPSGIGERAYNEQFF.

This clone occurred once. V is TRBV7-6 and J is TRBJ2-3; 7 bases agree with TRBD2. The CDR3 consists of 18 residues. Germline V gene data show CDR1 as SGHVS and CDR2 as FNYEAQ. The trim removed 3 bases at V and 0 bases at J, leaving 12 bases unmatched. CDR3 nucleotide sequence: TGTGCCAGCAGCTTGGAGGATGTGGGCGGGAGTAGCACAGATACGCAGTATTTT. Amino acid sequence: CASSLEDVGGSSTDTQYF.

The chain has TRBV27 and TRBJ2-6; maybe TRBD2 (5 bases). Trimming pared 4 bases from V and 0 bases from J, leaving 19 bases between. The germline CDR1 and CDR2 sequences are MNHEY and SMNVEV (reference sequence). This CDR3 has 19 residues. CDR3 region: CASSSGRLLGSSGANVLTF. The CDR3 DNA reads as TGTGCCAGCAGTTCAGGCCGGCTATTAGGGAGCTCTGGGGCCAACGTCCTGACTTTC.

The chain couples TRBV27 to TRBJ2-7, with a tentative D call TRBD1 (6 bases). The germline gives CDR1 MNHEY, CDR2 SMNVEV (reference sequence). V lost 6 bases, J lost 5 bases, and 17 bases lay in between. The CDR3 is 14 amino acids. The CDR3 sequence: CASRLGNRDHEQYF. In DNA form, the CDR3 reads TGTGCCAGCAGACTAGGGAACAGGGACCACGAGCAGTACTTC.

This chain uses TRBV2 with TRBJ2-1; 9 bases are shared with TRBD2. The CDR3 runs to 16 residues. V dropped 4 bases and J dropped 4; count of bases not matched to a gene: 8. CDR1 is SNHLY, CDR2 FYNNEI, per germline. In DNA, the CDR3 is TGTGCCAGCAGTGGCGGGCGAGCGGGAGGTTACAATGAGCAGTTCTTC. This translates into CASSGGRAGGYNEQFF. The full variable domain, with the rest looked up from reference TRBV2 and TRBJ2-1, is EPEVTQTPSHQVTQMGQEVILRCVPISNHLYFYWYRQILGQKVEFLVSFYNNEISEKSEIFDDQFSVERPDGSNFTLKIRSTKLEDSAMYFCASSGGRAGGYNEQFFGPGTRLTVL.

J is TRBJ1-1 and V is TRBV6-5; the D gene is possibly TRBD1 (5 bases). Germline loops: CDR1 MNHEY, CDR2 SVGAGI. The germline V and J ends were trimmed by 2 bases and 1 base, with 8 bases remaining between them. The CDR3 extends over 14 amino acids. CDR3 loop: CASSYGAGNTEAFF. The CDR3 DNA reads TGTGCCAGCAGTTACGGGGCAGGGAACACTGAAGCTTTCTTT.

The table lists this clone with a few counts. The chain employs TRBV13 and TRBJ1-3; D is undetermined. CDR3 length: 14 residues. Per germline, CDR1 PRHDT and CDR2 FYEKMQ (reference sequence). Trimming shortened V by 11 bases and J by 2 bases, and 16 bases separated the two germline ends. The CDR3 bases are TGTGCCCTTCGGGAGGCCTCGCCTGGAAACACCATATATTTT. Translating it yields CALREASPGNTIYF.

As DNA, the CDR3 is TGTGCCAGCAGCTCCTCCGGGACAGGGGGATTCAATGAGCAGTTCTTC. Its protein is CASSSSGTGGFNEQFF. The chain joins TRBV7-6 to TRBJ2-1; 11 positions agree with TRBD1. From germline, CDR1 is SGHVS and CDR2 FNYEAQ. This CDR3 has 16 residues. V lost 4 bases, J lost 6 bases, and 8 bases stayed unmatched.

This clone was counted once. This rearrangement joins TRBV2 to TRBJ1-6; 9 nucleotides match TRBD1. CDR1 is SNHLY, CDR2 FYNNEI, per germline. The CDR3 is made up of 16 amino acids. V shed 5 bases, J shed 3 bases, and the junction held 5 bases outside the gene matches. The CDR3 protein is CASSLDRGFYNSPLHF. CDR3 nucleotides: TGTGCCAGCAGTCTTGACAGGGGGTTCTATAATTCACCCCTCCACTTT.

V usage is TRBV25-1 and J usage is TRBJ2-7; TRBD2 matches at 8 bases. From germline, CDR1 is MGHDK and CDR2 SYGVNS. The CDR3 length is 15 residues. V lost 3 bases to trimming and J lost 11 bases; unmatched junction nucleotides: 15. CDR3 sequence reads: CASSDEEIAGHGEYF. CDR3 sequence (DNA): TGTGCCAGCAGTGATGAGGAAATAGCGGGACACGGGGAGTACTTC.

The chain employs TRBV5-4 and TRBJ2-3, with 13 nucleotides matching TRBD2. With 5 bases clipped from V and 0 bases from J, the junction kept 0 bases outside the gene matches. This CDR3 contains 15 residues. Germline CDR1 SGHNT, CDR2 YYREEE (reference sequence). For the CDR3, the DNA is TGTGCCAGCAGACTAGCGGGGGGGAGCACAGATACGCAGTATTTT. Its translation is CASRLAGGSTDTQYF.

The chain links TRBV2 to TRBJ1-1; the D gene is possibly TRBD1 (5 bases). Trimming removed 1 base from V and 7 bases from J, with 16 bases in between. The CDR3 runs to 15 residues. CDR1 is SNHLY and CDR2 is FYNNEI in the germline V gene. The CDR3 loop reads CASSEVGAGGDEAFF. The DNA for the CDR3 is TGTGCCAGCAGTGAAGTTGGGGCGGGCGGGGATGAAGCTTTCTTT.

The genes are TRBV28 and TRBJ1-1; D might be TRBD1 (5 bases). Germline V CDR1 and CDR2: MDHEN, SYDVKM. The CDR3 length is 11 residues. The V end was cut by 3 bases, the J end by 10 bases, with 9 bases between. The CDR3: CASSLSQGAFF. For the CDR3, the DNA is TGTGCCAGCAGTTTGTCTCAGGGAGCTTTCTTT.